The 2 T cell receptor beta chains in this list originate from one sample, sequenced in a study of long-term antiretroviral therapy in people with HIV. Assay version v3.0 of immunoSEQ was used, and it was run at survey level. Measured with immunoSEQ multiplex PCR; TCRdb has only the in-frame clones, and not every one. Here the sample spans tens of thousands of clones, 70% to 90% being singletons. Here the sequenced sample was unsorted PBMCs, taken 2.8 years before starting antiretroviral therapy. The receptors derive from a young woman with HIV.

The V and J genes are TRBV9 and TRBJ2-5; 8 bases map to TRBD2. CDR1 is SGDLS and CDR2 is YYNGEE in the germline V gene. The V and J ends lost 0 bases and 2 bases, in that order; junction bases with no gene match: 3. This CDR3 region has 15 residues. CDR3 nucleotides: TGTGCCAGCAGCGTAGCCCCGGGGGGGCAAGAGACCCAGTACTTC. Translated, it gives CASSVAPGGQETQYF.

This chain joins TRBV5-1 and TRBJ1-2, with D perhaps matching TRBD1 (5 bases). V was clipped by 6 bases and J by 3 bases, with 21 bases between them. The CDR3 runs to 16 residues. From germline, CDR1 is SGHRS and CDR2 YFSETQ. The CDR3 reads CASNPRGVQGDYGYTF. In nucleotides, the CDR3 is TGCGCCAGCAACCCCCGGGGGGTGCAGGGTGACTATGGCTACACCTTC. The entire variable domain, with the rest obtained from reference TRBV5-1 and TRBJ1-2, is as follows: KAGVTQTPRYLIKTRGQQVTLSCSPISGHRSVSWYQQTPGQGLQFLFEYFSETQRNKGNFPGRFSGRQFSNSRSEMNVSTLELGDSALYLCASNPRGVQGDYGYTFGSGTRLTVV.